The table lists the clone carrying this T cell receptor (beta chain) with many counts. Its cognate antigen is unknown. With molecular barcodes, quantitative 5'-RACE was used to make the TCR beta libraries. TCRdb recomputed calls from the 5' RACE reads with MiXCR, one row per CDR3 protein. The sample includes some 150,000 distinct CDR3 sequences, 9.5% to 12% seen only once; the top ten take around 4.1%. The data belong to a study of CD8 T cells in ankylosing spondylitis. Study conclusions and caveats: Ankylosing spondylitis blood seemed to carry a telltale TCR beta motif made of under ten highly homologous variants. Disease-linked clones displayed a CD8+ phenotype and appeared relatively rarely in peripheral blood.

V lost 6 bases and J 5 bases, leaving 5 bases between the germline ends. The CDR3 runs to 11 residues. CDR1 is SNHLY, CDR2 FYNNEI, per germline. The TCR originated in a female donor with ankylosing spondylitis or in good health (not recorded which). The rearrangement uses TRBV2 and TRBJ2-1; perhaps TRBD1 as D (5 bases). Sequencing was carried out using blood, either unsorted or a sorted T cell fraction (not recorded which). CDR3 protein: CASRTDNEQFF. DNA of the CDR3: TGTGCCAGCAGGACAGACAATGAGCAGTTCTTC.